Below are 5 T cell receptor beta chains sequenced from a single sample in a study of long-term antiretroviral therapy in people with HIV. The libraries were made with immunoSEQ v3.0 at survey level. TCRdb keeps only in-frame clones here, not all; method: immunoSEQ multiplex PCR. There are 20,000 or so clones in the sample; roughly 86% occur only once, and about 8.7% lies in the top ten. Sequences were derived from unsorted PBMCs, sampled 1.8 years before starting antiretroviral therapy. These receptors all stem from a man aged 45-65 years with HIV.

This clone was counted a single time. The rearrangement uses TRBV27 and TRBJ2-7, with TRBD2 matching 11 bases. J lost 4 bases, V lost 7 bases, and 6 bases had no gene match. The CDR3 runs 14 residues. The germline gives CDR1 MNHEY, CDR2 SMNVEV (reference sequence). CDR3: CASKLAGDLYEQYF. DNA of the CDR3: TGTGCCAGCAAACTAGCGGGAGATCTGTACGAGCAGTACTTC.

This chain joins TRBV18 and TRBJ2-1; tentative D call: TRBD2 (6 bases). V lost 4 bases and J lost 8, with 15 bases in between. The CDR3 totals 14 residues. Germline V gene sequence: CDR1 KGHSH, CDR2 LQKENI. The CDR3 here is CASSLLVGSDEQFF. The CDR3 DNA sequence: TGTGCCAGCTCACTCCTAGTCGGGAGCGATGAGCAGTTCTTC.

J is TRBJ1-1 and V is TRBV4-1; D unclear. Trimming cost V 0 bases and J 11 bases, with 10 bases left between them. Germline CDR1 is MGHRA and CDR2 is YSYEKL. CDR3 length: 12 residues. CDR3 DNA: TGCGCCAGCAGCCAAGAAAGTGTGGGTGCTTTCTTT. It codes for CASSQESVGAFF.

The rearrangement uses TRBV28 and TRBJ2-1; possible D gene TRBD1, 6 bases. There are 15 residues in the CDR3. The germline V gene encodes CDR1 MDHEN and CDR2 SYDVKM. Trimming took off 7 bases at V and 3 bases at J, with 16 bases between the two ends. The CDR3 here is CASISQGFFYNEQFF. The DNA for the CDR3 is TGTGCCAGCATTTCACAGGGATTCTTCTACAATGAGCAGTTCTTC.

V gene TRBV27 combines with J gene TRBJ2-1; D uncertain. V was trimmed by 5 bases and J by 0 bases, leaving 8 bases between them. The germline gives CDR1 MNHEY, CDR2 SMNVEV (reference sequence). The CDR3 runs 14 residues. CDR3 bases: TGTGCCAGCAGTCCCTCTCGCTCCTACAATGAGCAGTTCTTC. Its translation: CASSPSRSYNEQFF.